The 4 T cell receptor beta chains reported below all come from one sample, sequenced in a study of blood T cells in healthy people across ages. For the second PCR, which ran for 7 to 11 cycles, a sample-barcoded 5' primer and a J-beta primer mix were used. TCRdb called the 5' RACE reads again in MiXCR, with one record for every CDR3 protein. Among 1.5 million to 2 million distinct CDR3 sequences listed, 30% to 40% were seen once. Sequences were obtained from blood. These receptors came from a human donor in good health.

The gene calls are TRBV20-1 and TRBJ2-5; TRBD2 matches 7 bases. The end of the DNA aligns better with TRBJ2-7, so the J call may be wrong. From germline, CDR1 is DFQATT and CDR2 SNEGSKA (reference sequence). This CDR3 is 12 amino acids long. CDR3 region: CSASLGGYEQYF. CDR3 in DNA: TGCAGTGCTAGCTTGGGGGGGTACGAGCAGTACTTC.

The V call is TRBV20-1, the J call TRBJ1-1, with TRBD1 as a possible D gene (6 bases). This CDR3 comprises 13 residues. V lost 6 bases and J 0 bases, leaving 11 bases between the germline ends. Germline loops: CDR1 DFQATT, CDR2 SNEGSKA (reference sequence). The CDR3 DNA is TGCAGTGCAGGACAGCGCATGAACACTGAAGCTTTCTTT. Amino acid sequence: CSAGQRMNTEAFF.

The chain combines TRBV4-1 with TRBJ1-1; D not resolved. The V gene lost 4 bases and the J gene lost 4 bases, with 16 bases spanning the gap. The CDR3 runs 15 residues. CDR1 is MGHRA, CDR2 YSYEKL, per germline. Here the CDR3 DNA reads TGCGCCAGCAGCCCCGGGAGAGGGAAGGGCACTGAAGCTTTCTTT. Translated, it gives CASSPGRGKGTEAFF.

The chain employs TRBV24-1 and TRBJ2-3, with D perhaps matching TRBD1 or TRBD2 (5 bases each). Germline V lookup: CDR1 KGHDR, CDR2 SFDVKD. The CDR3 consists of 17 residues. V lost 4 bases and J lost 1, with 17 bases in between. The CDR3 sequence: CATSDSGTPSGTDTQYF. In DNA form, the CDR3 reads TGTGCCACCAGTGACTCCGGGACCCCATCGGGCACAGATACGCAGTATTTT.